This note documents a single T cell receptor beta chain sequence. This entry belongs to a study of T-cell memory formation after mild COVID-19. TCRdb called the 5' RACE reads again in MiXCR, with one record for every CDR3 protein. This table has 300,000 to 400,000 distinct CDR3 sequences, 20% to 25% appearing once. The germline gives CDR1 SGHRS, CDR2 YFSETQ. The V gene lost 3 bases and the J gene lost 2 bases, with 10 bases spanning the gap. CDR3 length equals 14 residues. The receptor comes from an adult woman who had mild COVID-19 (a few samples of this study predate the infection). Cell type and time point are not known. The chain combines TRBV5-1 with TRBJ2-3; TRBD1 might be the D (5 bases). Sequencing was carried out using PBMCs or a T cell subset sorted from them (not recorded which). CDR3 sequence: CASSYRGTTDTQYF. CDR3 nucleotide sequence: TGCGCCAGCAGCTATAGGGGCACCACAGATACGCAGTATTTT. The full variable domain, completed using reference TRBV5-1 and TRBJ2-3, is KAGVTQTPRYLIKTRGQQVTLSCSPISGHRSVSWYQQTPGQGLQFLFEYFSETQRNKGNFPGRFSGRQFSNSRSEMNVSTLELGDSALYLCASSYRGTTDTQYFGPGTRLTVL.